The 10 T cell receptor beta chains below were found in one sample sequenced in a study of CD8 T cells in Susac syndrome. Random-hexamer reverse transcription was applied to about 0.45 to 1 ug RNA. TCRdb fed the immunoSEQ multiplex PCR reads into MiXCR, producing one record per CDR3 protein. The data hold roughly 150,000 distinct CDR3 sequences, with around 96% observed a single time. The sample was CD8+ T cells from PBMCs. The source of these receptors is a human donor with multiple sclerosis.

The chain uses TRBV3-1 and TRBJ2-1; D unresolved. CDR1 and CDR2 from the germline V gene are LGHDT and YNNKEL (reference sequence). The CDR3 loop spans 14 amino acids. With 0 bases removed from V and 7 bases from J, the gap between germline ends came to 10 bases. In nucleotides, the CDR3 is TGTGCCAGCAGCCAAGATCCTCCTAGAAATGAGCAGTTCTTC. Translating it yields CASSQDPPRNEQFF.

The V call is TRBV27, the J call TRBJ2-7; D tentatively reads TRBD1 or TRBD2 (6 bases each). The CDR3 covers 14 residues. The V end was cut by 7 bases, the J end by 6 bases, with 19 bases between. The germline CDR1 and CDR2 sequences are MNHEY and SMNVEV (reference sequence). This CDR3 reads CASNLGGGHSEQYF. The CDR3 DNA follows: TGTGCCAGCAACCTAGGTGGGGGGCACTCCGAGCAGTACTTC.

This chain uses TRBV7-9 with TRBJ2-5; the match to TRBD1 covers 7 bases. J lost 4 bases, V lost 5 bases, and 13 bases had no gene match. CDR1 is SEHNR, CDR2 FQNEAQ, per germline (reference sequence). The CDR3 loop spans 16 amino acids. CDR3 region: CASSNRQGPNRETQYF. The CDR3 coding sequence is TGTGCCAGCAGCAACAGACAGGGACCGAATCGAGAGACCCAGTACTTC.

The V and J genes are TRBV7-9 and TRBJ2-3; D is possibly TRBD2 (7 bases). Trimming cost V 3 bases and J 0 bases, with 13 bases left between them. The CDR3 sequence is 16 residues long. The germline V gene encodes CDR1 SEHNR and CDR2 FQNEAQ (reference sequence). This chain's CDR3 is CASSFRGAPSTDTQYF. The CDR3 coding sequence is TGTGCCAGCAGCTTCCGGGGGGCGCCCAGCACAGATACGCAGTATTTT.

Only a few counts were recorded for this clonotype. The chain uses TRBV7-2 and TRBJ2-7, with D unresolved. Germline lookup yields CDR1 SGHTA and CDR2 FQGNSA. Trimming took off 1 base at V and 0 bases at J, with 7 bases between the two ends. The CDR3 extends over 14 amino acids. The CDR3 DNA follows: TGTGCCAGCAGCTTAGGGCTGAACTCCTACGAGCAGTACTTC. It encodes CASSLGLNSYEQYF.

The CDR3 DNA sequence: TGTGCCAGTAGTCCAGGGACAGGGGGCGATCAGCCCCAGCATTTT. Encoded protein: CASSPGTGGDQPQHF. The chain joins TRBV19 to TRBJ1-5, with 12 bases aligning to TRBD1. The CDR3 has 15 residues. The V gene's germline CDR1 is LNHDA and CDR2 SQIVND (reference sequence). With V trimmed by 5 bases and J by 5 bases, 4 bases remained unmatched.

The CDR3 region is CSVEGGGTLRRETQYF. CDR3 nucleotide sequence: TGCAGCGTTGAAGGGGGGGGCACATTGAGGAGAGAGACCCAGTACTTC. The chain uses TRBV29-1 and TRBJ2-5; tentatively, D is TRBD2 (7 bases). The CDR3 loop spans 16 amino acids. Trimming took off 1 base at V and 4 bases at J, with 19 bases between the two ends. Germline V gene lookup returns CDR1 SQVTM and CDR2 ANQGSEA.

The V call is TRBV27, the J call TRBJ1-4; D remains ambiguous. CDR1 and CDR2 from the germline V gene are MNHEY and SMNVEV (reference sequence). This CDR3 has 14 residues. Trimming took off 0 bases at V and 5 bases at J, with 7 bases between the two ends. The CDR3 DNA follows: TGTGCCAGCAGTTTATCCCGGTGGAATGAAAAACTGTTTTTT. It codes for CASSLSRWNEKLFF. Complete variable domain (other parts from reference TRBV27 and TRBJ1-4): EAQVTQNPRYLITVTGKKLTVTCSQNMNHEYMSWYRQDPGLGLRQIYYSMNVEVTDKGDVPEGYKVSRKEKRNFPLILESPSPNQTSLYFCASSLSRWNEKLFFGSGTQLSVL.

J is TRBJ2-1 and V is TRBV7-8; 9 nucleotides agree with TRBD2. Germline V gives CDR1 SGHVS, CDR2 FQNEAQ. With 6 bases clipped from V and 2 bases from J, the junction kept 11 bases outside the gene matches. CDR3 length: 17 residues. The CDR3 region is CASSPSLAGGPYNEQFF. The CDR3 DNA is TGTGCCAGCAGTCCGTCCCTCGCGGGGGGGCCCTACAATGAGCAGTTCTTC.

The V gene is TRBV24-1, the J gene TRBJ2-7; 9 bases map to TRBD2. V trimming: 7 bases; J trimming: 2 bases; junction bases outside the gene matches: 5. CDR1 and CDR2 from the germline V gene are KGHDR and SFDVKD. The CDR3 spans 14 residues. CDR3 nucleotides: TGTGCCACCAGCCCTAGCGGGGCCCCCTACGAGCAGTACTTC. It codes for CATSPSGAPYEQYF.